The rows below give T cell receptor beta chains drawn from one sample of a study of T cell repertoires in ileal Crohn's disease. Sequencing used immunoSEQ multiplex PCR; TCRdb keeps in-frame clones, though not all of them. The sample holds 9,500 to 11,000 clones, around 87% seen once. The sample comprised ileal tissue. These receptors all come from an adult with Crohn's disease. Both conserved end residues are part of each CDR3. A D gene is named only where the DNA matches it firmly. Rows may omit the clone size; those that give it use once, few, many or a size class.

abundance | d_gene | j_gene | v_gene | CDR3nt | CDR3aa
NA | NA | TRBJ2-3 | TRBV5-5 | TGTGCCAGCAGGAGAGGGGGGACAGATACGCAGTATTTT | CASRRGGTDTQYF
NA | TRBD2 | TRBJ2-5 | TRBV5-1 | TGCGCCAGCAGCCTGGGGGGGAGGGCCTCAGAGACCCAGTACTTC | CASSLGGRASETQYF
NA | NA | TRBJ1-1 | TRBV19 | TGTGCCAGTAGTTTGTGGGTGGGGGCTGAAGCTTTCTTT | CASSLWVGAEAFF
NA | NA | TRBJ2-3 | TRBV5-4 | TGTGCCAGCAGTCGAGCGGAGGGCACAGATACGCAGTATTTT | CASSRAEGTDTQYF
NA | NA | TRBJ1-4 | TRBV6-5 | TGTGCCAGCAGTTACTCGACAGCAGATGAAAAACTGTTTTTT | CASSYSTADEKLFF
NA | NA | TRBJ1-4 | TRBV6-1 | TGTGCCAGCAGTCGACAGTCAACTAATGAAAAACTGTTTTTT | CASSRQSTNEKLFF
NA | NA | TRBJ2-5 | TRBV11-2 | TGTGCCAGCAGCTTAGGCACTGGACTGGGCTTCCGAGAGACCCAGTACTTC | CASSLGTGLGFRETQYF
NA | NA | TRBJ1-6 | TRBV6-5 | TGTGCCAGCAGCCCTTGGGATTTTAATTCACCCCTCCACTTT | CASSPWDFNSPLHF
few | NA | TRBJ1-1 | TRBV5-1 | TGCGCCAGCAGCTTGGTTTCTGGGAACACTGAAGCTTTCTTT | CASSLVSGNTEAFF
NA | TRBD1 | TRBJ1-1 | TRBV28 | TGTGCCAGCAGGTATCAAGACAGGGCGAACACTGAAGCTTTCTTT | CASRYQDRANTEAFF
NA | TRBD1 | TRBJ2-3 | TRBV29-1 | TGCAGCGTCAGACAGGGGGCTTCGGCAGATACGCAGTATTTT | CSVRQGASADTQYF
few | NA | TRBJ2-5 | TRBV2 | TGTGCCAGCAGTCCCGATAAAGAGACCCAGTACTTC | CASSPDKETQYF
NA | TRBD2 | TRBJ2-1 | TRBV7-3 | TGTGCCAGCAGCTTAAAAATTAGCGGGAAGGATGAGCAGTTCTTC | CASSLKISGKDEQFF
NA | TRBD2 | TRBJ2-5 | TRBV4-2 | TGTGCCAGCAGCCAAACTAGCGGGGGGGGAGGGCAAGAGACCCAGTACTTC | CASSQTSGGGGQETQYF
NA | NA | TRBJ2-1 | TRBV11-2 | TGTGCCAGCAGCCCCCTGCACCGAGGGTCCTACAATGAGCAGTTCTTC | CASSPLHRGSYNEQFF
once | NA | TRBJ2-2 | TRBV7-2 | TGTGCCAGCAGCTTTGATCGCACCGGGGAGCTGTTTTTT | CASSFDRTGELFF
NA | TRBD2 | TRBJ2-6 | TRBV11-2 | TGTGCCAGCAGCGGGACTAGCGGGAGGGCCAATGGGGCCAACGTCCTGACTTTC | CASSGTSGRANGANVLTF
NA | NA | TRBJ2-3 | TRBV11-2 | TGTGCCAGCAGCTTGGACAGTCGAGCGGGGACTAGCACAGATACGCAGTATTTT | CASSLDSRAGTSTDTQYF
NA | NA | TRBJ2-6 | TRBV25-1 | TGTGCCAGCAGTGATTTAACCTACTCTGGGGCCAACGTCCTGACTTTC | CASSDLTYSGANVLTF
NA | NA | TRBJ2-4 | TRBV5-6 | TGTGCCAGCAGCTTGTGGGGGAGTTTGGACAAAAACATTCAGTACTTC | CASSLWGSLDKNIQYF
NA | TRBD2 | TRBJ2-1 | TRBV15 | TGTGCCACCAGCACCGAGAGACTAGCGGGAAAGGGTGAGCAGTTCTTC | CATSTERLAGKGEQFF
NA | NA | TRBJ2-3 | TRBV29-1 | TGCAGCGAGACGCGTAGCACAGATACGCAGTATTTT | CSETRSTDTQYF
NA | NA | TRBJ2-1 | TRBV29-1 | TGCAGCGGTAGGGACATTTACAATGAGCAGTTCTTC | CSGRDIYNEQFF
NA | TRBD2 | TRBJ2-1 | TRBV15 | TGTGCCACCAGCAGTCAGAGGAGCGGGAGTATGTATGAGCAGTTCTTC | CATSSQRSGSMYEQFF
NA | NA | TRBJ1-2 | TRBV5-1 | TGCGCCAGCAGCCGGGAAGGGATTGACTATGGCTACACCTTC | CASSREGIDYGYTF
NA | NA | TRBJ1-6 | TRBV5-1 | TGCGCCAGCAGCTCCTCAGGGTTTGTTGATAATTCACCCCTCCACTTT | CASSSSGFVDNSPLHF
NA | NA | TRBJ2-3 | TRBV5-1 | TGCGCCAGCAGCTTGGGCGGGACAAGCACAGATACGCAGTATTTT | CASSLGGTSTDTQYF
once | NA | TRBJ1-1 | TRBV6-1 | TGTGCCAGTCCTAGGGGGACTGAAGCTTTCTTT | CASPRGTEAFF
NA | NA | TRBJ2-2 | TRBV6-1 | TGTGCCAGCAGGTCGGGCTTGGCGGGCGCCGGGGAGCTGTTTTTT | CASRSGLAGAGELFF
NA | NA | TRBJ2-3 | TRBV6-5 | TGTGCCAGCAGTTTAGGGGGGGTTAGCACAGATACGCAGTATTTT | CASSLGGVSTDTQYF
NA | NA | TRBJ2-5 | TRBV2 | TGTGCCAGCTGGTTCAGCGGAGGTGGAGAGACCCAGTACTTC | CASWFSGGGETQYF
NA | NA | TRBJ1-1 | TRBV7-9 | TGTGCCAGCAGCTTAAAGAGGGGGAGCGACACTGAAGCTTTCTTT | CASSLKRGSDTEAFF
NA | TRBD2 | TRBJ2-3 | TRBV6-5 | TGTGCCAGCATCCCGAGCGGGAGAGGAGCAGATACGCAGTATTTT | CASIPSGRGADTQYF
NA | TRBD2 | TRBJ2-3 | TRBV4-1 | TGCGCCAGCAGCCCCTGGACTAGCGGGAGGACAGATACGCAGTATTTT | CASSPWTSGRTDTQYF
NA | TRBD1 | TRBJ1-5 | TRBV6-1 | TGTGCCAGCAGTCCCGACAGGGCTCGACAGCCCCAGCATTTT | CASSPDRARQPQHF